This T cell receptor beta chain was sequenced for a study of Graves' ophthalmopathy and Graves' hyperthyroidism. The germline gives CDR1 MNHEY, CDR2 SVGEGT. The germline V and J ends were trimmed by 5 bases and 1 base, with 9 bases remaining between them. The CDR3 has 14 residues. CDR3 regions of TCR beta were amplified from RNA transcripts. The first round was an RT-PCR with HTBI primers, and the second round was a multiplex PCR. A single record per CDR3 protein comes from TCRdb applying MiXCR to the multiplex PCR reads. The table records hundreds of thousands of distinct CDR3 sequences, about 20% of them present only once. A word on this clonotype: What it recognizes is unknown.

Study-wide results and limits: A majority of expanded thyroid clonotypes exceeding 0.001 frequency were likewise present in blood.

This chain uses TRBV6-2 or TRBV6-3 with TRBJ1-5; D gene uncertain. Sequenced input: peripheral blood. This TCR was sampled from a woman younger than 35 with stable Graves' hyperthyroidism. Some clones in this sample may be carry-over from other donors' samples. The CDR3 DNA reads as TGTGCCAGCAGTAACAGACTGAGCAATCAGCCCCAGCATTTT. Amino acid sequence: CASSNRLSNQPQHF.